The 17 T cell receptor beta chains below come from one sample, sequenced in a study of breast tumors, draining lymph nodes, adjacent tissues. TCRdb ran MiXCR on the multiplex PCR reads and lists one entry per CDR3 protein. The sample shows 200,000 to 300,000 distinct CDR3 sequences, over 25% of them seen only once. Axillary draining lymph nodes of breast cancer patients supplied the node samples. The sample comprised axillary lymph node tissue. The origin of the receptors is a female donor with breast cancer. Some clones in this sample may be carry-over from other donors' samples.

This chain connects TRBV11-2 to TRBJ2-2; D gene uncertain. Trimming cost V 4 bases and J 7 bases, with 16 bases left between them. In germline, CDR1 is SGHAT, CDR2 FQNNGV. The CDR3 covers 15 residues. CDR3 sequence reads: CASSYASAAGGELFF. The DNA of the CDR3 is TGTGCCAGCAGCTACGCGAGCGCCGCAGGCGGGGAGCTGTTTTTT.

A word on this clonotype: A much larger clone is a single base away; this may be a read error. Given the absence of the conserved phenylalanine or tryptophan at the CDR3 end, a read error is likely. CDR3 DNA: TGTGCCAGCAGGCGTCTTAGCGATACGCAGTATTCT. It specifies CASRRLSDTQYS. The V gene is TRBV12-3 or TRBV12-4, the J gene TRBJ2-3; no clear D gene. Trimming cost V 6 bases and J 6 bases, with 10 bases left between them. The CDR3 extends over 12 amino acids.

This clonotype was detected ten times or more. The V and J genes are TRBV29-1 and TRBJ1-5; D not resolved. The germline CDR1 and CDR2 sequences are SQVTM and ANQGSEA. The CDR3 totals 13 residues. V was shortened by 4 bases and J by 3 bases, with 10 bases between the two germline ends. The CDR3 DNA follows: TGCAGCGTTGGCCAGACGATCAATCAGCCCCAGCATTTT. Residues: CSVGQTINQPQHF. The entire variable domain, with the rest obtained from reference TRBV29-1 and TRBJ1-5, is as follows: SAVISQKPSRDICQRGTSLTIQCQVDSQVTMMFWYRQQPGQSLTLIATANQGSEATYESGFVIDKFPISRPNLTFSTLTVSNMSPEDSSIYLCSVGQTINQPQHFGDGTRLSIL.

This clonotype was observed a few times. This chain connects TRBV6-2 or TRBV6-3 to TRBJ2-7; tentatively, D is TRBD1 (6 bases). CDR1 is MNHEY and CDR2 is SVGEGT in the germline V gene. Trimming took 2 bases from V and 4 from J, leaving 15 bases between them. The CDR3 is made up of 15 amino acids. CDR3 DNA: TGTGCCAGCAGTTACGAGGGACACACCGTTTACGAGCAGTACTTC. This gives the protein CASSYEGHTVYEQYF.

Regarding this clonotype: This may be a read error, as it is one base from a much larger clone. The rearrangement joins TRBV30 to TRBJ2-5; no clear D. CDR3 length equals 12 residues. Germline V lookup: CDR1 GTSNPN, CDR2 SVGIG (reference sequence). V dropped 5 bases and J dropped 7 bases, with 14 bases sitting between them. CDR3: CAWARVVGTQYF. CDR3 nucleotide sequence: TGTGCCTGGGCTCGGGTTGTTGGGACCCAGTACTTC.

The V gene is TRBV20-1, the J gene TRBJ2-7; 10 bases match TRBD2. This CDR3 contains 16 residues. J gave up 4 bases and V 1 base, and 10 bases lay outside the gene matches. The V gene's germline CDR1 is DFQATT and CDR2 SNEGSKA (reference sequence). CDR3 nucleotide sequence: TGCAGTGCTAGAGGCAGCGGGAGGGCCGGGGGTTACGAGCAGTACTTC. It specifies CSARGSGRAGGYEQYF.

At least ten counts were recorded for this clonotype. V usage is TRBV12-3 or TRBV12-4 and J usage is TRBJ1-2; D might be TRBD1 (6 bases). The CDR3 has 13 amino acids. Trimming stripped 3 bases from V and 4 bases from J, with 9 bases between. The CDR3 protein is CASSLGTSYGYTF. The CDR3 DNA reads TGTGCCAGCAGTTTGGGGACATCCTATGGCTACACCTTC.

This clonotype was found many times. This chain connects TRBV5-8 to TRBJ1-6; D remains ambiguous. The CDR3 sequence is 14 residues long. With 2 bases removed from V and 6 bases from J, the gap between germline ends came to 9 bases. CDR1 is SGHTS, CDR2 YDEGEE, per germline. The CDR3 reads CASSLGQLNSPLHF. The CDR3 DNA reads TGTGCCAGCAGCTTAGGGCAGCTTAATTCACCCCTCCACTTT.

This clonotype was detected many times. V gene TRBV20-1 combines with J gene TRBJ2-5; possible D gene TRBD2, 6 bases. Germline values: CDR1 DFQATT, CDR2 SNEGSKA (reference sequence). Trimming stripped 0 bases from V and 0 bases from J, with 14 bases between. The CDR3 spans 16 residues. The CDR3 here is CSARDGGIDYQETQYF. As DNA, the CDR3 is TGCAGTGCTAGAGATGGGGGGATAGATTACCAAGAGACCCAGTACTTC.

This clonotype was seen many times. This chain connects TRBV11-2 to TRBJ2-1, with 9 bases matching TRBD1. CDR3 length: 16 amino acids. The ends lost 3 bases at V and 3 bases at J; junction bases unmatched: 6. The V gene's germline CDR1 is SGHAT and CDR2 FQNNGV. The CDR3 protein is CASSFRGQGSYNEQFF. CDR3 bases: TGTGCCAGCAGCTTCCGGGGACAGGGTAGCTACAATGAGCAGTTCTTC.

Remarks on this clonotype: A much bigger clone sits one base away, suggesting this may be a read error. This chain connects TRBV9 to TRBJ1-6; D not certain. CDR3 size: 13 residues. CDR1 and CDR2 (germline): SGDLS, YYNGEE. Trimming stripped 0 bases from V and 10 bases from J, with 8 bases between. CDR3 in DNA: TGTGCCAGCAGCGTAGCGGCCCTCTCACCCCTCCACTTT. It translates to CASSVAALSPLHF.

This clonotype was seen ten or more times. This chain links TRBV6-2 or TRBV6-3 with TRBJ2-2, with TRBD2 matching over 10 bases. The junction had 8 bases not matched to a gene; V was cut back by 4 bases and J by 3 bases. CDR1 is MNHEY and CDR2 is SVGEGT in the germline V gene. This CDR3 has 17 amino acids. CDR3 nucleotides: TGTGCCAGCAGTTGGGAAAGCGGGAGGGTCGACACCGGGGAGCTGTTTTTT. This gives the protein CASSWESGRVDTGELFF.

The J gene is TRBJ1-5, the V gene TRBV30, with D uncertain. The germline gives CDR1 GTSNPN, CDR2 SVGIG (reference sequence). The CDR3 contains 13 residues. Trimming took off 5 bases at V and 4 bases at J, with 12 bases between the two ends. DNA for the CDR3: TGTGCCTGGTCTCGGGAGGCGAATCAGCCCCAGCATTTT. It specifies CAWSREANQPQHF.

There are many counts of this clonotype. V and J are TRBV6-5 and TRBJ2-7; D is possibly TRBD1 (6 bases). V was cut by 8 bases and J by 4 bases, with 18 bases left in between. From germline, CDR1 is MNHEY and CDR2 SVGAGI. This CDR3 region has 14 residues. The CDR3 region is CASLRGRGSYEQYF. The CDR3 DNA follows: TGTGCCAGCCTTCGGGGCAGGGGTTCATACGAGCAGTACTTC.

This clonotype is a singleton in its sample. This sequence may be a read error, since a much larger clone differs from it by one base. This chain joins TRBV25-1 and TRBJ2-4; D ambiguous. Germline V gene lookup returns CDR1 MGHDK and CDR2 SYGVNS. There are 13 residues in the CDR3. The CDR3 coding sequence is TGTGCCAGCAGTGAAATAGTATCAAACACTCAGTACTTC. It is translated as CASSEIVSNTQYF. The entire variable domain, with the rest obtained from reference TRBV25-1 and TRBJ2-4, is as follows: EADIYQTPRYLVIGTGKKITLECSQTMGHDKMYWYQQDPGMELHLIHYSYGVNSTEKGDLSSESTVSRIRTEHFPLTLESARPSHTSQYLCASSEIVSNTQYFGAGTRLSVL.

This clonotype was detected ten times or more. The chain combines TRBV4-2 with TRBJ1-5; the D is unclear. The V gene lost 1 base and the J gene lost 1 base, with 8 bases spanning the gap. The CDR3 is 15 residues long. Germline CDR1 LGHNA, CDR2 YNFKEQ. CDR3 DNA sequence: TGTGCCAGCAGCCAAGGCGGATCCAGCAATCAGCCCCAGCATTTT. It specifies CASSQGGSSNQPQHF.

This clonotype showed up many times. The V gene is TRBV9, the J gene TRBJ2-5, with 7 bases aligning to TRBD2. Trimming removed 3 bases from V and 2 bases from J; junction bases left unmatched: 4. This CDR3 contains 14 residues. In germline, CDR1 is SGDLS, CDR2 YYNGEE. In DNA, the CDR3 is TGTGCCAGCAGCGGGGGGGGACTACAAGAGACCCAGTACTTC. As protein: CASSGGGLQETQYF.